This T cell receptor (beta chain) was identified in a study of cytomegalovirus exposure and HLA in healthy donors. Regarding this clone: Its cognate antigen is unknown.

With V trimmed by 7 bases and J by 4 bases, 5 bases remained unmatched. The length of the CDR3 is 14 residues. CDR1 is MGHDK and CDR2 is SYGVNS in the germline V gene. Overall study results and limits: For TCR beta chains, V- and J-gene trimming was later linked to a missense DCLRE1C variant. Sequencing had likely introduced a cluster of highly shared sequence variants as an artifact. The records held CMV serostatus as the only immune exposure information.

It was with 60 Vbeta and 13 Jbeta primers that the PCR ran. TCRdb's table, derived via immunoSEQ multiplex PCR, lists solely in-frame clones and lacks some. Its listing shows about 150,000 clones. The source of this sequence is a woman aged 45-65 years in good health and CMV-seronegative. This chain joins TRBV25-1 and TRBJ2-2; the match to TRBD2 covers 8 bases. What was sequenced was PBMCs. The CDR3 spells CASTGGAVTGELFF. The CDR3 DNA reads TGTGCCAGCACGGGGGGGGCCGTCACCGGGGAGCTGTTTTTT. The entire variable domain, with the rest obtained from reference TRBV25-1 and TRBJ2-2, is as follows: EADIYQTPRYLVIGTGKKITLECSQTMGHDKMYWYQQDPGMELHLIHYSYGVNSTEKGDLSSESTVSRIRTEHFPLTLESARPSHTSQYLCASTGGAVTGELFFGEGSRLTVL.